This T cell receptor (beta chain) was profiled in a study of shared clonotypes between healthy human individuals. Trimming removed 0 bases from V and 3 bases from J, with 16 bases in between. The CDR3 runs to 16 residues. Germline V gene data show CDR1 as SGHNT and CDR2 as YYREEE (reference sequence). Deep was the level used in running the assay. Across several immunoSEQ plates, the genomic DNA of each subset was split evenly. This table comes from immunoSEQ multiplex PCR, and its TCRdb copy is limited to in-frame clones, with some not included. The sample records over a million clones, around 76% being singletons. Study-wide results and caveats: Researchers sampled only blood; tissue repertoires likely differ.

Notes on this clone: What it binds is unknown.

The sample was memory CD4+ T cells sorted from blood. Subset defined: CD45RA-negative fraction. The receptor was derived from a man younger than 35 in good health. The genes are TRBV5-4 and TRBJ2-7, with D possibly matching TRBD2 (6 bases). The CDR3 nucleotides are TGTGCCAGCAGCTTGGGGGGCGGGACCAAAAGCTACGAGCAGTACTTC. It is translated as CASSLGGGTKSYEQYF.